The source of this T cell receptor (beta chain) is a study of cytomegalovirus exposure and HLA in healthy donors (dated by TCRdb to 2016 to 2017). Background for the entire study: An earlier analysis of under 600 of the donors reported approximately 290 Gb of sequence data and approximately 110 million unique TCR beta sequences from about 180 million T cells. Typing coverage varied by locus: about 629-640 donors for A, B, C, DRB1 and DQB1; about 520 for DQA1; 600 to 610 for DPA1; around 450 for DPB1. Across some 400 genotyped donors of the cohort, an average of about 240,000 unique TCR beta nucleotide sequences per donor were sequenced, and around 19% of those sequences were non-productive. High-throughput TCR immunosequencing, statistical association of individual TCRs with disease status, and machine learning were combined to predict cytomegalovirus infection status. Five DR-DQ haplotypes were handled as single units for association and clustering because linkage in the cohort was strong. In an earlier analysis of a few hundred of the donors, high-throughput TCR beta sequencing was used to judge whether each TCR beta V gene segment behaved as functional or pseudogenic. Of the roughly 410 genotyped donors, 80% to 90% were placed in the genetic ancestry cluster associated with self-reported Caucasian donors. Every repertoire in the discovery cohort had been generated on one and the same sequencing platform. A later genetic analysis used genome-wide SNP genotypes for about 65% of the roughly 670 donors, treating that subset as a discovery cohort. The study aimed to test whether signatures of past pathogen exposure could be identified by cataloging public T cell receptors. The study used immunosequencing to profile the T cell repertoires of hundreds of subjects and linked those repertoires to cytomegalovirus serostatus. Class I and class II HLA loci were covered by the typing at four-digit resolution. Rather than using new phenotypic data, the later analysis identified candidate immune exposures from TCR beta sequences and from how often those sequences occurred across donors. Donor age, sex, ethnicity and CMV serostatus were collected together with the repertoire data. A later analysis re-examined previously published TCR beta repertoires from more than 550 donors and added high-resolution HLA genotyping to investigate patterns of TCR occurrence. Approximately 300 gigabases of sequencing data and around 90 million unique TCR sequences made up an early release that covered several hundred HLA-typed donors. Besides the first cohort of 550 to 750 subjects, a separate validation cohort made up of 120 different subjects was used.

The receptor library was made with the immunoSEQ multiplex PCR assay. The multiplex PCR relied on a mix of 60 forward primers for TCR Vbeta segments and 13 reverse primers for TCR Jbeta segments. Amplification of the CDR3 region of rearranged TCR beta genes was performed with a multiplex PCR assay on genomic DNA. On the Illumina HiSeq System, the amplified TCR beta libraries were sequenced as 87-base-pair reads. Per the original workflow: In a later analysis, approximately 74 million unique TCR beta chains were counted across the 500 to 850 repertoires, and roughly 11 million of these chains were shared by at least two donors. Raw reads were error-corrected and collapsed into unique sequences by a nearest-neighbor algorithm in which closely related sequences were merged to remove PCR and sequencing errors. To assign V, D and J gene segments, CDR3 sequences were aligned to IMGT reference sequences. For a sequence to be retained, at least a six-nucleotide match to both a V gene segment and a J gene segment was required. Rearrangements were called productive when the CDR3 lacked stop codons and stayed in frame with V and J; all others were non-productive. CDR3 was defined according to IMGT convention as the region running from the second conserved V-encoded cysteine to the conserved J-encoded phenylalanine. The earlier analysis of some 580 of the donors excluded any sequence lacking an unambiguous match to a single V gene segment. An earlier analysis of around 600 of the donors classified V segments as functional when productive rearrangements were above 56.7% and as segregating when the standard deviation between donors was above 5%. A statistical classification framework was built to diagnose cytomegalovirus status from the catalog of TCR beta chain sequences. V and J gene assignment, in a later analysis, came from comparing TCR nucleotide sequences with IMGT/GENE-DB human TR gene sequences. A later analysis assigned CDR3 sequences and most-parsimonious VDJ recombination scenarios with the TCRdist pipeline. In a later analysis, each TCR beta chain was defined by its CDR3 amino acid sequence together with its V-gene family, and reads without a unique V-gene family were excluded. To address suspected cross-contamination and a sequencing artifact, a later analysis removed roughly 580 highly shared, low-generation-probability nucleotide sequences. In a later analysis, a clonal expansion index was calculated for each public chain from normalized within-repertoire ranks of inferred template counts. Generation probabilities in a later analysis came from a VDJ recombination model fitted to out-of-frame rearrangements, and those results were checked against IGoR. A later analysis scored TCR-TCR, TCR-HLA and TCR-CMV co-occurrence with hypergeometric tests, applying a repertoire-size bias correction to TCR pairs. A later analysis estimated false discovery rates by permuting HLA or CMV assignments 20 times. In a later analysis, co-occurring TCRs were grouped using DBSCAN, with TCRdist sequence similarity added in when clustering inside HLA-allele-positive subsets. For co-occurrence clustering, repertoires with fewer than 30,000 or more than 120,000 public chains were excluded, along with roughly 5 repertoires with anomalous nucleotide sharing. TCRdb retrieved this table from immuneACCESS and kept in-frame rearrangements only. Not all clones are present; in checked studies, unresolved V genes account for under half, and no reason is known for the remainder. V and J calls and clone size are copied from that table; D and trimming were computed from the DNA. Within this sample are over 150,000 clones, with 68% of them counted one time only. The ten largest clones add up to 1.1% to 1.5% of the sample.

For CDR1 and CDR2, the germline V gene (reference sequence) lists DFQATT and SNEGSKA. The CDR3 has 11 amino acids, counting the end cysteine and phenylalanine. Only CDR3 DNA remains: 33 bases, in frame from the first base. Trimming takes 6 bases from V and 9 bases from J, and the germline ends sit 13 bases apart. The cohort consisted of 600 to 700 healthy bone marrow donors. At the time of sampling, all cohort members were nominally healthy, though unrecorded immune exposures were likely present. The donor tested CMV seronegative, placing the donor among the roughly 400 seronegative members of the cohort. A peripheral blood sample was provided by each donor, and peripheral blood mononuclear cells were used for TCR beta sequencing. Genomic DNA was extracted from the blood cell samples with the Qiagen DNeasy Blood Extraction Kit. Only one count was recorded for this clone. Its antigen remains unidentified. Qualities for individual bases were not recorded, and no much larger clone is one base off.

What the work shows at the level of the full study, not this receptor alone: HLA typing was unavailable for some donors at each locus, so association tests used only the typed subset. The authors suggested that the approach could potentially be extended to other disease states and immunological phenotypes. Presence/absence analyses assumed roughly uniform sequencing depth across donors, an assumption that may not hold. When HLA alleles, especially DR and DQ, strongly co-occurred, TCR associations were difficult to assign to individual alleles. In an earlier analysis of fewer than 750 of the donors, most TCR beta V segments were observed in productive rearrangements about 87% or about 30% of the time, broadly matching IMGT annotations. A later genetic analysis associated a missense DCLRE1C variant with V-gene and J-gene trimming of TCR beta chains, and an independent cohort replicated the association. At a false discovery rate of 0.05, a later analysis linked some 18,000 TCR beta sequences to specific HLA alleles. A later analysis found that most CMV-associated TCR beta chains appeared HLA-restricted, with HLA associations seemingly driven largely by CMV exposure. For the cohort, immune exposure information was limited to CMV serostatus. In the study, 164 TCR beta chains were listed as associated with cytomegalovirus. The cohort was sequenced for TCR beta chains only, and without alpha or paired-chain data the features that could be detected were limited. The classifier was reported to diagnose cytomegalovirus status with high specificity and sensitivity in both the original cohort and the validation cohort. Three of the identified cytomegalovirus-associated TCR beta chains were confirmed in vitro to be specific for cytomegalovirus antigens. Because counts were too low, 15 or so rarely observed V segments, including chromosome 9 orphons, were excluded from the earlier analysis of 587 of the donors. Linkage disequilibrium might explain the correlated functional status among segregating V segments, but an unknown experimental factor could not be excluded. Most TCR sequences were seen in very few donors, while some public TCRs were found in many individuals. In a later genetic analysis, fewer N-insertions in productive TCRs were reported among donors in an Asian-associated ancestry cluster than the approximately 670-donor mean. In a later analysis, TCR association rates were found to vary across HLA loci, with the most associated TCRs seen for DRB1 alleles and the fewest for HLA-C alleles. A group of highly shared sequence variants was considered likely to be a technical artifact of the sequencing pipeline. Compared with equally common non-associated chains, HLA-associated TCR beta chains in a later analysis were more clonally expanded and had lower generation probabilities. Some IMGT-functional V segments, including TRBV6-2 and TRBV6-3, could not be told apart with the 87-base-pair reads, so those segments were excluded. In a later analysis, several top co-occurrence clusters were reported to appear linked to parvovirus B19, influenza, CMV and Epstein-Barr virus. A further reported finding was that TCR beta sequences accurately predicted the HLA-A and HLA-B alleles for most subjects in the first cohort.

Recombination connected TRBV20-1 to TRBJ2-3, with no reliable assignment of the D segment. Sequencing was carried out using PBMCs. The origin of this receptor is a man aged 50 to 60 in good health and CMV-seronegative. The nucleotide sequence reads as follows: TGCAGTGCCCGGCCCCTTAGCACGCAGTATTTT. Its amino acids are CSARPLSTQYF.